The clone carrying this T cell receptor beta chain showed up many times. Breast cancer patients provided tissue from their axillary draining lymph nodes. The record originates from a study of breast tumors, draining lymph nodes, adjacent tissues. MiXCR, run by TCRdb on the multiplex PCR reads, gives a single entry per CDR3 protein. In the table there are 170,000 or so distinct CDR3 sequences, 30% to 35% of which are singletons. The CDR3 runs to 12 residues. Deletions cut 1 base from V and 11 bases from J, with 6 bases between. Germline-derived CDR1 and CDR2 are SGHVS and FQNEAQ. This receptor was taken from a female donor with breast cancer. Some clones in this sample may be carry-over from other donors' samples. This chain joins TRBV7-8 and TRBJ1-6; no clear D gene. Source material: axillary lymph node tissue. The CDR3 protein is CASSLGKAPLHF. As DNA, the CDR3 is TGTGCCAGCAGCTTAGGGAAGGCACCCCTCCACTTT.